These 21 T cell receptor beta chains share one sample of origin, sequenced in a study of T cell changes during pregnancy in multiple sclerosis. Here immunoSEQ multiplex PCR was the method, and the copy in TCRdb shows in-frame clones only, minus some. The table lists under 45,000 clones, approximately 91% of them singletons. Sequencing was performed on CD8+ T cells from peripheral blood mononuclear cells, taken in the third trimester of pregnancy. Receptor source: a female donor with multiple sclerosis, enrolled in a pregnancy study.

This chain joins TRBV6-5 and TRBJ1-5; 9 bases are shared with TRBD1. Germline trimming cut 5 bases from V and 6 bases from J; bases unmatched to any gene: 8. Per the germline V gene, CDR1 is MNHEY and CDR2 is SVGAGI. The CDR3 has 15 residues. CDR3 protein: CASSAAGTGSQPQHF. The CDR3 nucleotides are TGTGCCAGCAGTGCTGCCGGGACAGGGAGTCAGCCCCAGCATTTT.

The chain links TRBV28 to TRBJ2-3; 12 positions match TRBD2. The CDR3 is made up of 16 amino acids. With V trimmed by 4 bases and J by 4 bases, 6 bases remained unmatched. Germline V gene data show CDR1 as MDHEN and CDR2 as SYDVKM. DNA for the CDR3: TGTGCCAGCAGTTCGCCACTAGCGGGGGGACCAGATACGCAGTATTTT. It encodes CASSSPLAGGPDTQYF.

CDR3 sequence reads: CASSFGRGELNTEAFF. The CDR3 DNA is TGTGCCAGCAGTTTCGGCAGGGGGGAATTGAACACTGAAGCTTTCTTT. The chain has TRBV28 and TRBJ1-1; 7 positions match TRBD1. J lost 0 bases, V lost 3 bases, and 7 bases had no gene match. Per the germline V gene, CDR1 is MDHEN and CDR2 is SYDVKM. This CDR3 comprises 16 residues.

This chain uses TRBV5-6 with TRBJ2-7; 7 nucleotides match TRBD1. The germline CDR1 and CDR2 sequences are SGHDT and YYEEEE. This CDR3 is 15 amino acids long. Trimming took 0 bases from V and 2 from J; bases not matched to a gene: 5. CDR3 nucleotides: TGTGCCAGCAGCTTGGTTATCCAGGGGGCCTACGAGCAGTACTTC. This sequence encodes CASSLVIQGAYEQYF.

The rearrangement joins TRBV11-2 to TRBJ2-3; TRBD1 might be the D (6 bases). The germline V gene encodes CDR1 SGHAT and CDR2 FQNNGV. This CDR3 region has 14 residues. With 0 bases removed from V and 5 bases from J, the gap between germline ends came to 9 bases. The CDR3 coding sequence is TGTGCCAGCAGCTTAGAACAGGGAGAAGATACGCAGTATTTT. It specifies CASSLEQGEDTQYF.

The rearrangement links TRBV5-6 to TRBJ1-2; perhaps TRBD1 as D (5 bases). The germline gives CDR1 SGHDT, CDR2 YYEEEE. The CDR3 sequence is 14 residues long. V shed 4 bases and J shed 5 bases, with 15 bases lying between them. DNA of the CDR3: TGTGCCAGCAGCACGCCAGGGTTGGGGTATGGCTACACCTTC. This encodes CASSTPGLGYGYTF.

This chain connects TRBV7-3 to TRBJ1-1; a possible D gene is TRBD1 (5 bases). This CDR3 has 15 residues. Germline V gene data show CDR1 as SGHTA and CDR2 as FQGTGA. Trimming left V 5 bases short and J 8 bases short, with 21 bases between. Here the CDR3 DNA reads TGTGCCAGCAGCCCCTCGGGTATCCTGGGGCCAGAAGCTTTCTTT. This gives the protein CASSPSGILGPEAFF.

The rearrangement joins TRBV4-3 to TRBJ2-7, with 7 bases identical to TRBD1. CDR3 length: 15 amino acids. The V gene's germline CDR1 is LGHNA and CDR2 YSLEER. After removal of 4 bases from V and 4 bases from J, the junction contained 10 bases not matched to a gene. CDR3 nucleotides: TGCGCCAGCAGCCCAGACAGGGTTACTCGGTACGAGCAGTACTTC. This encodes CASSPDRVTRYEQYF.

The table lists this clone with a few counts. The V call is TRBV4-1, the J call TRBJ1-4; D is ambiguous. The ends were cut back, 2 bases at V and 6 bases at J, with 13 bases in the middle. Germline lookup yields CDR1 MGHRA and CDR2 YSYEKL. CDR3 length: 15 residues. The CDR3 coding sequence is TGCGCCAGCAGCCAATTAGTTTCCGGGGATGAAAAACTGTTTTTT. It codes for CASSQLVSGDEKLFF.

The chain is built from TRBV5-4 and TRBJ2-7, with 9 bases that match TRBD2. The V gene's germline CDR1 is SGHNT and CDR2 YYREEE (reference sequence). There are 15 residues in the CDR3. After removal of 2 bases from V and 3 bases from J, the junction contained 6 bases not matched to a gene. The DNA of the CDR3 is TGTGCCAGCAGCTTATTAGCTAGCGGGAACTACGAGCAGTACTTC. It yields the protein CASSLLASGNYEQYF.

The chain couples TRBV4-3 to TRBJ2-2; TRBD2 agrees at 8 bases. Germline V gene lookup returns CDR1 LGHNA and CDR2 YSLEER. This CDR3 has 18 residues. The junction had 8 bases not matched to a gene; V was cut back by 0 bases and J by 2 bases. The CDR3 DNA sequence: TGCGCCAGCAGCCAAGAAGGGCCACTAGCGGATAACACCGGGGAGCTGTTTTTT. Translating it yields CASSQEGPLADNTGELFF.

The chain couples TRBV28 to TRBJ1-1; D might be TRBD1 (6 bases). CDR1 MDHEN and CDR2 SYDVKM come from the germline V gene. The CDR3 loop spans 15 amino acids. V lost 2 bases, J lost 6 bases, and 16 bases lay in between. The CDR3 reads CASSLSDRQAAEAFF. DNA of the CDR3: TGTGCCAGCAGTTTAAGCGACAGGCAGGCGGCTGAAGCTTTCTTT.

CDR3 loop: CASSPDRARQHF. The CDR3, as DNA: TGTGCCAGCTCACCAGACAGGGCAAGGCAGCATTTT. The J gene is TRBJ1-5, the V gene TRBV18; 7 bases fit TRBD1. Germline V gene lookup returns CDR1 KGHSH and CDR2 LQKENI. V lost 2 bases and J lost 13; bases outside the gene matches: 5. The CDR3 contains 12 residues.

The CDR3 region is CASSPTEAAEQFF. The CDR3 nucleotides are TGTGCCAGCAGCCCTACTGAAGCTGCGGAGCAGTTCTTC. The rearrangement joins TRBV5-4 to TRBJ2-1; D unclear. The length of the CDR3 is 13 residues. V lost 4 bases and J lost 10, with 15 bases in between. Germline V gene lookup returns CDR1 SGHNT and CDR2 YYREEE (reference sequence).

The chain is built from TRBV5-1 and TRBJ2-5; 11 nucleotides line up with TRBD2. Per germline, CDR1 SGHRS and CDR2 YFSETQ. The V gene end was trimmed by 4 bases and the J gene end by 3 bases; junction bases not matched to a gene: 5. The CDR3 sequence is 15 residues long. CDR3 loop: CASSIAGGPKETQYF. In nucleotides, the CDR3 is TGCGCCAGCAGCATAGCGGGGGGGCCGAAAGAGACCCAGTACTTC. The full variable domain, completed using reference TRBV5-1 and TRBJ2-5, is KAGVTQTPRYLIKTRGQQVTLSCSPISGHRSVSWYQQTPGQGLQFLFEYFSETQRNKGNFPGRFSGRQFSNSRSEMNVSTLELGDSALYLCASSIAGGPKETQYFGPGTRLLVL.

The chain has TRBV11-2 and TRBJ1-2, with 11 nucleotides matching TRBD1. V lost 5 bases, J lost 2 bases, and 4 bases stayed unmatched. Germline CDR1 reads SGHAT; CDR2 reads FQNNGV. This CDR3 is 15 amino acids long. CDR3 residues: CASSPRDRGNYGYTF. CDR3 nucleotides: TGTGCCAGCAGCCCCCGGGACAGGGGGAACTATGGCTACACCTTC.

This chain joins TRBV14 and TRBJ2-1, with a possible D match to TRBD1 (6 bases). The CDR3 is 14 residues long. From germline, CDR1 is SGHDN and CDR2 FVKESK. The V end lost 5 bases, the J end lost 6 bases, and 14 bases lay between the germline ends. CDR3 sequence (DNA): TGTGCCAGCAGCATACTCAGGGGCGGCAATGAGCAGTTCTTC. Its translation is CASSILRGGNEQFF. The full variable domain, with the rest looked up from reference TRBV14 and TRBJ2-1, is EAGVTQFPSHSVIEKGQTVTLRCDPISGHDNLYWYRRVMGKEIKFLLHFVKESKQDESGMPNNRFLAERTGGTYSTLKVQPAELEDSGVYFCASSILRGGNEQFFGPGTRLTVL.

The chain combines TRBV28 with TRBJ2-1; the match to TRBD1 covers 9 bases. The germline V gene has CDR1 MDHEN and CDR2 SYDVKM. The CDR3 totals 14 residues. The V gene end was trimmed by 6 bases and the J gene end by 1 base; junction bases not matched to a gene: 1. The CDR3 region has the DNA TGTGCCAGCAGCGGGACAGGGTCCTACAATGAGCAGTTCTTC. Protein: CASSGTGSYNEQFF.

The CDR3 is CASSPLTSGDKETQYF. The CDR3 region has the DNA TGTGCCAGCAGCCCCTTGACTAGCGGAGATAAAGAGACCCAGTACTTC. V usage is TRBV11-2 and J usage is TRBJ2-5; the match to TRBD2 covers 9 bases. This CDR3 is 16 amino acids long. Trimming cost V 5 bases and J 3 bases; bases outside gene matches: 10. Germline lookup yields CDR1 SGHAT and CDR2 FQNNGV.

The chain has TRBV10-2 and TRBJ1-4, with D uncertain. Germline lookup yields CDR1 WSHSY and CDR2 SAAADI. Trimming left V 4 bases short and J 7 bases short, with 7 bases between. The CDR3 has 12 amino acids. Here the CDR3 reads CASSAAAEKLFF. The CDR3 coding sequence is TGCGCCAGCAGTGCAGCGGCTGAAAAACTGTTTTTT.

V and J are TRBV7-8 and TRBJ1-4, with 7 bases fitting TRBD1. Germline CDR1 reads SGHVS; CDR2 reads FQNEAQ. V shed 0 bases and J 5 bases; nucleotides not matched to a gene: 9. The CDR3 totals 17 residues. CDR3 sequence: CASSLAPTGDLNEKLFF. The DNA of the CDR3 is TGTGCCAGCAGCTTAGCGCCTACAGGGGACCTAAATGAAAAACTGTTTTTT. The whole variable domain, filled in from reference TRBV7-8 and TRBJ1-4, reads GAGVSQSPRYKVAKRGQDVALRCDPISGHVSLFWYQQALGQGPEFLTYFQNEAQLDKSGLPSDRFFAERPEGSVSTLKIQRTQQEDSAVYLCASSLAPTGDLNEKLFFGSGTQLSVL.